The 29 T cell receptor beta chains in this list originate from one sample, sequenced in a study of T cells after yellow fever vaccination. A single record per CDR3 protein comes from TCRdb applying MiXCR to the 5' RACE reads. This sample has around 320,000 distinct CDR3 sequences, with 7.5% to 9.5% found just once. The sequencing used CD4+ T cells sorted from PBMCs, collected 5 days after the yellow fever booster vaccination. Every receptor here comes from a man younger than 35 who received the YFV17D yellow fever vaccine.

V is TRBV7-3 and J is TRBJ2-1, with 8 positions matching TRBD2. Germline lookup yields CDR1 SGHTA and CDR2 FQGTGA. The CDR3 consists of 13 residues. Losses at the gene ends were 4 bases for V and 5 bases for J; bases not matched to a gene: 1. The CDR3 DNA sequence: TGTGCCAGCAGCTGGCGGGGGGACAATGAGCAGTTCTTC. This encodes CASSWRGDNEQFF.

The CDR3: CSARVPGIVAKNIQYF. The DNA of the CDR3 is TGCAGTGCTAGAGTTCCAGGGATTGTAGCCAAAAACATTCAGTACTTC. The chain recombines TRBV20-1 with TRBJ2-4; weak D call: TRBD1 (5 bases). This CDR3 region has 16 residues. Germline values: CDR1 DFQATT, CDR2 SNEGSKA (reference sequence). V was pared by 1 base and J by 0 bases, with 13 bases between.

Only a few counts were recorded for this clonotype. The chain employs TRBV7-3 and TRBJ1-3; tentatively, D is TRBD1 (5 bases). The CDR3 has 16 residues. V lost 5 bases and J lost 0, with 14 bases in between. CDR1 and CDR2 from the germline V gene are SGHTA and FQGTGA. This CDR3 reads CASSPGTGSSGNTIYF. CDR3 DNA sequence: TGTGCCAGCAGCCCGGGGACGGGGAGCTCTGGAAACACCATATATTTT.

J is TRBJ1-4 and V is TRBV28; the D is unclear. The length of the CDR3 is 12 residues. Germline-derived CDR1 and CDR2 are MDHEN and SYDVKM. Trimming removed 6 bases at V and 4 bases at J, with 6 bases between. CDR3 bases: TGTGCCAGCAGCCTAATTAATGAAAAACTGTTTTTT. This gives the protein CASSLINEKLFF.

The V and J genes are TRBV7-2 and TRBJ2-3; no clear D gene. The V end was cut by 5 bases, the J end by 2 bases, with 8 bases between. The CDR3 length is 13 residues. Germline V lookup: CDR1 SGHTA, CDR2 FQGNSA. The CDR3: CASSPDHTDTQYF. The CDR3 DNA follows: TGTGCCAGCAGCCCGGACCACACAGATACGCAGTATTTT.

The chain employs TRBV5-1 and TRBJ1-2; unclear D gene. This CDR3 has 15 residues. Germline CDR1 is SGHRS and CDR2 is YFSETQ. The ends were cut back, 4 bases at V and 3 bases at J, with 16 bases in the middle. The CDR3 DNA sequence: TGCGCCAGCAGCCCGGCAGCGGGATGGGACTATGGCTACACCTTC. This sequence encodes CASSPAAGWDYGYTF.

This CDR3 is CASSIRGTAEETQYF. The DNA for the CDR3 is TGTGCCAGTAGTATTAGAGGGACCGCGGAGGAGACCCAGTACTTC. This chain joins TRBV19 and TRBJ2-5; D may match TRBD1 or TRBD2 (5 bases each). Between the trimmed V and J ends, which lost 3 bases and 5 bases, there was a span of 16 bases. This CDR3 spans 15 amino acids. CDR1 is LNHDA, CDR2 SQIVND, per germline (reference sequence).

This clonotype was seen only a few times. This chain links TRBV3-1 with TRBJ2-3; 13 nucleotides agree with TRBD2. CDR1 is LGHDT, CDR2 YNNKEL, per germline (reference sequence). CDR3 size: 16 residues. Germline trimming cut 1 base from V and 4 bases from J; bases unmatched to any gene: 2. CDR3 residues: CASSQVLAGGSDTQYF. CDR3 bases: TGTGCCAGCAGCCAAGTACTAGCGGGGGGGTCAGATACGCAGTATTTT.

For the CDR3, the DNA is TGTGCCAGCAGCCCGCCCATTGGGGAGCAGTTCTTC. Protein: CASSPPIGEQFF. V usage is TRBV7-2 and J usage is TRBJ2-1; D gene unclear. Trimming took 5 bases from V and 10 from J, leaving 12 bases between them. This CDR3 region has 12 residues. Per the germline V gene, CDR1 is SGHTA and CDR2 is FQGNSA.

This clonotype was counted ten times or more. This chain connects TRBV5-6 to TRBJ1-5, with TRBD1 as a possible D gene (5 bases). CDR1 and CDR2 (germline): SGHDT, YYEEEE. V was trimmed by 4 bases and J by 0 bases, leaving 17 bases between them. CDR3 size: 17 residues. The DNA for the CDR3 is TGTGCCAGCAGCCACCGGGACCGAGACTATAGCAATCAGCCCCAGCATTTT. It specifies CASSHRDRDYSNQPQHF.

On this clonotype itself: A much larger clonotype is one base distant, so this may be a read error. The CDR3 loop is CASSLVSLAEAFF. In DNA, the CDR3 is TGCGCCAGCAGCTTGGTTAGCTTGGCTGAAGCTTTCTTT. The chain joins TRBV5-1 to TRBJ1-1, with D uncertain. Germline V gene sequence: CDR1 SGHRS, CDR2 YFSETQ. This CDR3 is built from 13 residues. V lost 0 bases and J lost 6, with 9 bases in between.

This clonotype has more than one count but fewer than ten. The rearrangement uses TRBV9 and TRBJ2-1; TRBD1 might be the D (6 bases). The CDR3 extends over 16 amino acids. The V gene's germline CDR1 is SGDLS and CDR2 YYNGEE. Trimming shortened V by 3 bases and J by 0 bases, and 13 bases separated the two germline ends. The CDR3 spells CASSARGDTSYNEQFF. The CDR3 DNA is TGTGCCAGCAGCGCCCGTGGGGACACCTCCTACAATGAGCAGTTCTTC. The variable domain in full, completed from reference TRBV9 and TRBJ2-1, reads DSGVTQTPKHLITATGQRVTLRCSPRSGDLSVYWYQQSLDQGLQFLIQYYNGEERAKGNILERFSAQQFPDLHSELNLSSLELGDSALYFCASSARGDTSYNEQFFGPGTRLTVL.

The CDR3 DNA reads TGTGCCAGCAGCCTGGACAGGCGGGCTAACTATGGCTACACCTTC. Encoded protein: CASSLDRRANYGYTF. V gene TRBV5-4 combines with J gene TRBJ1-2; 7 nucleotides align to TRBD1. This CDR3 region has 15 residues. V dropped 4 bases and J dropped 0; count of bases not matched to a gene: 6. The germline V gene has CDR1 SGHNT and CDR2 YYREEE (reference sequence).

The V call is TRBV5-8, the J call TRBJ2-5; 9 bases line up with TRBD1. The CDR3 runs 14 residues. Germline-derived CDR1 and CDR2 are SGHTS and YDEGEE. Trimming at V came to 2 bases and at J to 3 bases, leaving 2 bases not matched to a gene. DNA of the CDR3: TGTGCCAGCAGCTTAACAGGGGGCGAAGAGACCCAGTACTTC. Protein sequence: CASSLTGGEETQYF.

The rearrangement links TRBV12-3 or TRBV12-4 to TRBJ1-1; D remains unclear. This CDR3 is 15 amino acids long. V dropped 2 bases and J dropped 1 base, with 11 bases sitting between them. The CDR3 DNA sequence: TGTGCCAGCAGTTTATTGGTCGGGTCGAACACTGAAGCTTTCTTT. Translated: CASSLLVGSNTEAFF.

V is TRBV10-3 and J is TRBJ2-3; TRBD2 matches 7 bases. Germline loops: CDR1 ENHRY, CDR2 SYGVKD. The CDR3 is 13 residues long. V gave up 10 bases and J gave up 7 bases; unmatched junction bases: 11. CDR3 DNA: TGTGCCACCGAGGGCGGGGGTTCTTATACGCAGTATTTT. It codes for CATEGGGSYTQYF.

This clonotype has a handful of counts. This chain joins TRBV6-2 or TRBV6-3 and TRBJ1-2; D call uncertain. CDR1 and CDR2 (germline): MNHEY, SVGEGT. V was trimmed by 2 bases and J by 3 bases, leaving 4 bases between them. This CDR3 region has 12 residues. The CDR3 DNA reads TGTGCCAGCAGTTACAGGGACTATGGCTACACCTTC. Protein: CASSYRDYGYTF.

Ten or more counts support this clonotype. The chain employs TRBV18 and TRBJ2-5, with D perhaps TRBD1 or TRBD2 (5 bases each). V lost 6 bases to trimming and J lost 1 base, with 12 bases between them. Per germline, CDR1 KGHSH and CDR2 LQKENI. The CDR3 extends over 14 amino acids. The CDR3 protein is CASSPSGTQETQYF. The DNA of the CDR3 is TGTGCCAGCTCGCCCTCAGGGACCCAAGAGACCCAGTACTTC.

This clonotype was found many times. The chain is built from TRBV7-9 and TRBJ1-3; maybe TRBD1 (6 bases). V lost 3 bases to trimming and J lost 2 bases, with 11 bases between them. Germline CDR1 SEHNR, CDR2 FQNEAQ (reference sequence). The CDR3 length is 15 residues. The CDR3 DNA reads as TGTGCCAGCAGCTTTGGGGGCGCGACTGGAAACACCATATATTTT. Its translation is CASSFGGATGNTIYF.

V gene TRBV12-3 or TRBV12-4 combines with J gene TRBJ1-2; 9 bases align to TRBD1. V was clipped by 5 bases and J by 6 bases; unmatched bases: 7. This CDR3 is 14 amino acids long. Written as DNA, the CDR3 is TGTGCCAGCAGTCCCGGGGACAGGGTTGATGGCTACACCTTC. It encodes CASSPGDRVDGYTF.

This clonotype has at least ten counts. This sequence joins TRBV6-5 and TRBJ2-3; no definite D call. Trimming left V 5 bases short and J 4 bases short, with 7 bases between. Per the germline V gene, CDR1 is MNHEY and CDR2 is SVGAGI. This CDR3 contains 12 residues. The CDR3 loop is CASSPTADTQYF. The CDR3 DNA reads TGTGCCAGCAGTCCTACAGCAGATACGCAGTATTTT.

This clonotype was counted at least ten times. V is TRBV20-1 and J is TRBJ2-1; no reliable D call. Germline CDR1 is DFQATT and CDR2 is SNEGSKA (reference sequence). This CDR3 is 12 amino acids long. V lost 1 base and J lost 4, with 5 bases in between. The CDR3 spells CSARADYNEQFF. DNA for the CDR3: TGCAGTGCTAGAGCAGATTACAATGAGCAGTTCTTC.

This clonotype was picked up a small number of times. The V call is TRBV28, the J call TRBJ1-3; D call uncertain. Germline V gene sequence: CDR1 MDHEN, CDR2 SYDVKM. This CDR3 is 14 amino acids long. Trimming stripped 3 bases from V and 0 bases from J, with 6 bases between. The CDR3 loop is CASSLGNSGNTIYF. The DNA of the CDR3 is TGTGCCAGCAGTTTGGGCAACTCTGGAAACACCATATATTTT.

The chain combines TRBV5-1 with TRBJ2-3; no reliable D call. The CDR3 extends over 14 amino acids. Germline CDR1 is SGHRS and CDR2 is YFSETQ. The ends were cut back, 3 bases at V and 2 bases at J, with 10 bases in the middle. Written as DNA, the CDR3 is TGCGCCAGCAGCTGGCAGGAGTCCACAGATACGCAGTATTTT. Amino acids: CASSWQESTDTQYF. Full variable domain (rest looked up from reference TRBV5-1 and TRBJ2-3): KAGVTQTPRYLIKTRGQQVTLSCSPISGHRSVSWYQQTPGQGLQFLFEYFSETQRNKGNFPGRFSGRQFSNSRSEMNVSTLELGDSALYLCASSWQESTDTQYFGPGTRLTVL.

The chain uses TRBV7-9 and TRBJ1-1, with a possible D match to TRBD1 (6 bases). There are 13 residues in the CDR3. CDR1 is SEHNR, CDR2 FQNEAQ, per germline (reference sequence). V was cut by 5 bases and J by 6 bases, with 13 bases left in between. The CDR3 here is CASSAIQGAEAFF. As DNA, the CDR3 is TGTGCCAGCAGCGCCATACAGGGCGCTGAAGCTTTCTTT.

This clonotype was seen at least ten times. The rearrangement joins TRBV5-1 to TRBJ2-1, with D possibly being TRBD1 or TRBD2 (5 bases each). The V gene lost 3 bases and the J gene lost 4 bases, with 11 bases spanning the gap. Germline lookup yields CDR1 SGHRS and CDR2 YFSETQ. CDR3 length equals 14 residues. The CDR3 sequence is CASSSRGGYNEQFF. CDR3 sequence (DNA): TGCGCCAGCAGCTCCCGTGGGGGATACAATGAGCAGTTCTTC. The complete variable domain, with remaining parts taken from reference TRBV5-1 and TRBJ2-1, reads KAGVTQTPRYLIKTRGQQVTLSCSPISGHRSVSWYQQTPGQGLQFLFEYFSETQRNKGNFPGRFSGRQFSNSRSEMNVSTLELGDSALYLCASSSRGGYNEQFFGPGTRLTVL.

The chain employs TRBV28 and TRBJ1-2; weak D call: TRBD1 (6 bases). V shed 2 bases and J shed 4 bases, with 14 bases lying between them. The CDR3 has 15 amino acids. CDR1 MDHEN and CDR2 SYDVKM come from the germline V gene. The CDR3 bases are TGTGCCAGCAGTTTAGGGGGGGCGCAGGGCTATGGCTACACCTTC. This translates into CASSLGGAQGYGYTF.

This chain links TRBV20-1 with TRBJ1-2; TRBD1 is a possible D gene (5 bases). This CDR3 region has 14 residues. Trimming took off 0 bases at V and 3 bases at J, with 11 bases between the two ends. CDR1 is DFQATT, CDR2 SNEGSKA, per germline (reference sequence). CDR3 sequence reads: CSARERTSHYGYTF. The CDR3 coding sequence is TGCAGTGCTAGAGAAAGGACATCCCACTATGGCTACACCTTC.

This clonotype occurred many times. V and J are TRBV5-1 and TRBJ2-2, with 11 nucleotides matching TRBD1. Trimming at V came to 4 bases and at J to 7 bases, leaving 9 bases not matched to a gene. Germline CDR1 reads SGHRS; CDR2 reads YFSETQ. This CDR3 comprises 16 residues. CDR3 sequence reads: CASSIQRTGGYGELFF. The CDR3, as DNA: TGCGCCAGCAGCATCCAAAGGACAGGGGGCTACGGGGAGCTGTTTTTT.